This T cell receptor (beta chain) was recovered during a study of cytomegalovirus exposure and HLA in healthy donors. PCR amplification relied on 60 Vbeta primers (plus 13 Jbeta primers). Clones were sequenced by immunoSEQ multiplex PCR, and TCRdb holds only the in-frame ones, with some missing. The repertoire table contains 150,000 to 200,000 clones. The germline V gene encodes CDR1 LGHNT and CDR2 FRNRAP. The CDR3 spans 11 residues. V gave up 6 bases and J gave up 5 bases, with 8 bases separating them. Sequencing input: PBMCs. The sequence was collected from a woman in her sixties or seventies in good health and CMV-seronegative. The genes are TRBV12-5 and TRBJ2-7; D unresolved. CDR3 nucleotide sequence: TGTGCTAGTGGACTAAACGACGAGCAGTACTTC. Translated: CASGLNDEQYF.